These 7 T cell receptor beta chains share one sample of origin, sequenced in a study of cytomegalovirus exposure and HLA in healthy donors (dated by TCRdb to the late 2010s). The method behind the library was the immunoSEQ multiplex PCR assay. The multiplex PCR relied on a mix of 60 forward primers for TCR Vbeta segments and 13 reverse primers for TCR Jbeta segments. TCRdb limited this immuneACCESS table to in-frame rearrangements with V and J called. A share of clones is missing; checked studies link under half to unresolved V genes, and the rest is unexplained. The sample table holds under 150,000 clones, of which 65% to 90% were seen once. The ten largest clonotypes hold 11% of the sample. The sequencing input was PBMCs. These receptors all come from a male donor in good health and CMV-seropositive.

This chain uses TRBV28 with TRBJ2-2; D may be TRBD1 (6 bases). Germline CDR1 reads MDHEN; CDR2 reads SYDVKM. The CDR3 covers 15 residues. V lost 4 bases to trimming and J lost 2 bases, with 11 bases between them. CDR3 in DNA: TGTGCCAGCAGTTCTTGGACAGACAACACCGGGGAGCTGTTTTTT. Translated: CASSSWTDNTGELFF.

This chain uses TRBV19 with TRBJ1-5; 7 bases line up with TRBD1. CDR1 LNHDA and CDR2 SQIVND come from the germline V gene (reference sequence). Losses at the gene ends were 7 bases for V and 10 bases for J; bases not matched to a gene: 7. CDR3 length equals 12 residues. In DNA, the CDR3 is TGTGCCAGTAACACAAACAGGGGACCCCAGCATTTT. Amino acids: CASNTNRGPQHF.

CDR3 DNA sequence: TGTGCCAGCAGCGTAGGGGTAGCGGGAGGGAGGTACAATGAGCAGTTCTTC. As protein: CASSVGVAGGRYNEQFF. This sequence joins TRBV9 and TRBJ2-1; 11 bases are a match to TRBD2. The CDR3 extends over 17 amino acids. V lost 0 bases, J lost 4 bases, and 6 bases stayed unmatched. Germline V gives CDR1 SGDLS, CDR2 YYNGEE.

This clone was observed a handful of times. The V gene is TRBV7-9, the J gene TRBJ2-3, with D possibly being TRBD2 (5 bases). The germline gives CDR1 SEHNR, CDR2 FQNEAQ (reference sequence). The V and J ends lost 0 bases and 4 bases respectively, with 8 bases between them. The CDR3 spans 14 residues. The CDR3 DNA reads TGTGCCAGCAGCTTAGCGGGAGTGGCAGATACGCAGTATTTT. Protein sequence: CASSLAGVADTQYF.

The chain links TRBV9 to TRBJ2-7, with TRBD1 matching over 7 bases. CDR3 size: 14 residues. Germline V gene data show CDR1 as SGDLS and CDR2 as YYNGEE. The J segment lost 1 base and the V segment lost 3 bases, leaving 4 bases of the junction unmatched. This CDR3 is CASSAGGPSYEQYF. The CDR3 DNA reads TGTGCCAGCAGCGCAGGGGGACCTTCCTACGAGCAGTACTTC. Variable domain in full (rest from reference TRBV9 and TRBJ2-7): DSGVTQTPKHLITATGQRVTLRCSPRSGDLSVYWYQQSLDQGLQFLIQYYNGEERAKGNILERFSAQQFPDLHSELNLSSLELGDSALYFCASSAGGPSYEQYFGPGTRLTVT.

V gene TRBV9 combines with J gene TRBJ2-1; 10 bases match TRBD2. Germline V lookup: CDR1 SGDLS, CDR2 YYNGEE. The CDR3 sequence is 17 residues long. V lost 2 bases to trimming and J lost 4 bases; unmatched junction nucleotides: 9. CDR3: CASSVHMTSGQYNEQFF. In DNA form, the CDR3 reads TGTGCCAGCAGCGTGCATATGACTAGCGGGCAGTACAATGAGCAGTTCTTC.

The V and J genes are TRBV28 and TRBJ2-5; TRBD2 matches at 10 bases. The J call may be wrong; the DNA end is better matched by TRBJ2-7. The CDR3 loop spans 14 amino acids. CDR1 and CDR2 from the germline V gene are MDHEN and SYDVKM. The CDR3 protein is CASSRLAGHYEQYF. CDR3 coding DNA: TGTGCCAGCAGTCGACTAGCGGGTCACTACGAGCAGTACTTC.